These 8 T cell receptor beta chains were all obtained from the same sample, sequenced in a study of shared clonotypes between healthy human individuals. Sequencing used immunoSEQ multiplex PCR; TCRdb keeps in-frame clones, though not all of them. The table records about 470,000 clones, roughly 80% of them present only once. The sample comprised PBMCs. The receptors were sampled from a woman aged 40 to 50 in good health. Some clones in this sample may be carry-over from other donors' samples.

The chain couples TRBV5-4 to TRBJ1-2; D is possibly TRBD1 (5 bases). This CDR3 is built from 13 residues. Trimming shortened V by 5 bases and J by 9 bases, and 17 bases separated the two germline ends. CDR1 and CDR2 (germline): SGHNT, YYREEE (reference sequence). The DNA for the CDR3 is TGTGCCAGCAGTTACGGGACGCAGTCGCGCTACACCTTC. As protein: CASSYGTQSRYTF.

CDR3 sequence reads: CASSLVPGSYSYEQYF. The CDR3 DNA reads as TGTGCCAGCAGCTTAGTCCCGGGTAGTTACTCCTACGAGCAGTACTTC. The chain carries TRBV11-2 and TRBJ2-7; the D is unclear. Germline V CDR1 and CDR2: SGHAT, FQNNGV. V shed 1 base and J shed 0 bases, with 13 bases lying between them. This CDR3 comprises 16 residues.

CDR3 in DNA: TGTGCCAGCAGTGAACTGGATCGTGGAAACACCATATATTTT. Translating gives CASSELDRGNTIYF. V usage is TRBV2 and J usage is TRBJ1-3; D unresolved. Germline V gene lookup returns CDR1 SNHLY and CDR2 FYNNEI. This CDR3 spans 14 amino acids. Trimming pared 2 bases from V and 3 bases from J, leaving 8 bases between. The entire variable domain, with the rest obtained from reference TRBV2 and TRBJ1-3, is as follows: EPEVTQTPSHQVTQMGQEVILRCVPISNHLYFYWYRQILGQKVEFLVSFYNNEISEKSEIFDDQFSVERPDGSNFTLKIRSTKLEDSAMYFCASSELDRGNTIYFGEGSWLTVV.

For the CDR3, the DNA is TGTGCCAGCAGTTTATTCCGGAGCTCTGGAAACACCATATATTTT. The encoded protein is CASSLFRSSGNTIYF. The chain has TRBV28 and TRBJ1-3; no definite D call. This CDR3 contains 15 residues. V lost 1 base and J lost 0, with 7 bases in between. CDR1 MDHEN and CDR2 SYDVKM come from the germline V gene.

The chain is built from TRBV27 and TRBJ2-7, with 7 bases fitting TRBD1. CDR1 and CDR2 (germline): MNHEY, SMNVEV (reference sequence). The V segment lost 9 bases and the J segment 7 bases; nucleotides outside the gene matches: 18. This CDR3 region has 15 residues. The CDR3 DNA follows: TGTGCCAGTTTCTCCCTCGGGACAGTTAGGTTGGAGCAGTACTTC. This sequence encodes CASFSLGTVRLEQYF.

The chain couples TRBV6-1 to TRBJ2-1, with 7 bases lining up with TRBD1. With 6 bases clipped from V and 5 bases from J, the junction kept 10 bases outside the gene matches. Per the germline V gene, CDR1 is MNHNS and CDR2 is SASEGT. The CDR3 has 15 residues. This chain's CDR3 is CASRAPGQIHNEQFF. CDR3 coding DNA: TGTGCCAGCAGAGCCCCGGGACAGATACACAATGAGCAGTTCTTC.

The DNA for the CDR3 is TGCGCCAGCACCATTAGACCCCAAGAGACCCAGTACTTC. It codes for CASTIRPQETQYF. This chain uses TRBV5-1 with TRBJ2-5; D is undetermined. V was clipped by 6 bases and J by 1 base, with 10 bases between them. The germline CDR1 and CDR2 sequences are SGHRS and YFSETQ. This CDR3 has 13 amino acids. Variable domain in full (rest from reference TRBV5-1 and TRBJ2-5): KAGVTQTPRYLIKTRGQQVTLSCSPISGHRSVSWYQQTPGQGLQFLFEYFSETQRNKGNFPGRFSGRQFSNSRSEMNVSTLELGDSALYLCASTIRPQETQYFGPGTRLLVL.

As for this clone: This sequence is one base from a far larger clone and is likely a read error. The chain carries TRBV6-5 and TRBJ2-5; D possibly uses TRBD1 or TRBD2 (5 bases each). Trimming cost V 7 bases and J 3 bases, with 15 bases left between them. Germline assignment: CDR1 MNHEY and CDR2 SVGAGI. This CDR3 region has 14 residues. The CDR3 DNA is TGTGCCAGCATCCCAAGTGAGGGGAAAGAGACCCAGTACTTC. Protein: CASIPSEGKETQYF.